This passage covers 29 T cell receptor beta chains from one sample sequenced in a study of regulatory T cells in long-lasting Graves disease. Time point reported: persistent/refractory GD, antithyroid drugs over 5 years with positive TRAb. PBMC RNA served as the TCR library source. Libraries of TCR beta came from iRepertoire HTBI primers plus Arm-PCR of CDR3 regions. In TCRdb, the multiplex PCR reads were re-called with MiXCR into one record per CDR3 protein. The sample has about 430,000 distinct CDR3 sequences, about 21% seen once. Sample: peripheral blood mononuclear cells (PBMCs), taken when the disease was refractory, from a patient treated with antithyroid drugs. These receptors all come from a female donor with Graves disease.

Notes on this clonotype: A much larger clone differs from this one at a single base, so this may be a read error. The CDR3 DNA reads as TGTGCCAGCAGCTTCGCTAGGAACACCGGGGAGCTGTTTTTT. Amino acids: CASSFARNTGELFF. The chain combines TRBV5-6 with TRBJ2-2; D not resolved. The V end was cut by 2 bases, the J end by 1 base, with 6 bases between. This CDR3 is built from 14 residues. CDR1 is SGHDT, CDR2 YYEEEE, per germline.

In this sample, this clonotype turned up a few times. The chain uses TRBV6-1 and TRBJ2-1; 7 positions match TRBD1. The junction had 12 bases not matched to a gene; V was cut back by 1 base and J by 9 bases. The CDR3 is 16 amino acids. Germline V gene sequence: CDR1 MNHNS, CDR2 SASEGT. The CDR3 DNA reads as TGTGCCAGCAGTGAAGAGGGACAGATTAGACTGGGTGAGCAGTTCTTC. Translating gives CASSEEGQIRLGEQFF.

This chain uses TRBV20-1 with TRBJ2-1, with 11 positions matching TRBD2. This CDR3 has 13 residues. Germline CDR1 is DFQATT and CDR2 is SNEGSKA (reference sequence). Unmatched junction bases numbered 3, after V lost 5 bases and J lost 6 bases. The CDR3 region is CSAVLAGVNEQFF. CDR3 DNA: TGCAGTGCTGTACTAGCGGGAGTCAATGAGCAGTTCTTC.

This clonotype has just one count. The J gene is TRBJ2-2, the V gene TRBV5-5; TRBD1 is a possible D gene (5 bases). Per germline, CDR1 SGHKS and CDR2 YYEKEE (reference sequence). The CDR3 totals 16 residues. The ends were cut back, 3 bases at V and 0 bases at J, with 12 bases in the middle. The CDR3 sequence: CASSSQSGTNTGELFF. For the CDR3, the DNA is TGTGCCAGCAGCTCCCAGTCAGGGACGAACACCGGGGAGCTGTTTTTT.

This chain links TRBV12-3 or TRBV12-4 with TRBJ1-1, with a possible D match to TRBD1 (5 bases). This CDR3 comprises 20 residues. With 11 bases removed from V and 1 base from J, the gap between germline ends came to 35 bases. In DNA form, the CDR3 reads TGTGCCGCTCCCCCCCTCAAAACGGGACGTGACCCTGGGAGGAACACTGAAGCTTTCTTT. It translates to CAAPPLKTGRDPGRNTEAFF.

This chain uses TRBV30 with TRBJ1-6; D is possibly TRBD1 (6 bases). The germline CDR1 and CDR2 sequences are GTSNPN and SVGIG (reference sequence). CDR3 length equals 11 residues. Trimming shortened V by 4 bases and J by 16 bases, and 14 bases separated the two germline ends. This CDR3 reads CAWNSDRRLHF. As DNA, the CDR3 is TGTGCCTGGAACTCCGACAGGCGTCTCCACTTT.

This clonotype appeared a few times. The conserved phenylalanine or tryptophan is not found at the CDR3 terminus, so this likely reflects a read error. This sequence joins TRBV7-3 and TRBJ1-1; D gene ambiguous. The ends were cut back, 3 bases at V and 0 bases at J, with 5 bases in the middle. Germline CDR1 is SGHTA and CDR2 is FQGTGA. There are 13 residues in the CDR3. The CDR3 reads CASSFSVNTEAFS. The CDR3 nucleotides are TGTGCCAGCAGCTTCTCAGTGAACACTGAAGCTTTCTCT.

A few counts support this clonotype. CDR3 amino acids: CATSDWGGGELFF. The CDR3 DNA is TGTGCCACCAGTGATTGGGGAGGAGGGGAGCTGTTTTTT. V is TRBV24-1 and J is TRBJ2-2; TRBD2 is a possible D gene (6 bases). This CDR3 comprises 13 residues. The V gene lost 2 bases and the J gene lost 8 bases, with 8 bases spanning the gap. Looked up from germline, CDR1 is KGHDR and CDR2 is SFDVKD.

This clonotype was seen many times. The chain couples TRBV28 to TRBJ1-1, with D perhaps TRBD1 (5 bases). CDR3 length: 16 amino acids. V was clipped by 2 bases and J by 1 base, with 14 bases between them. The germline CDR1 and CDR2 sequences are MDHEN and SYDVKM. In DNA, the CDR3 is TGTGCCAGCAGTTTAGTCAGGGTTGGGACGAACACTGAAGCTTTCTTT. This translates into CASSLVRVGTNTEAFF.

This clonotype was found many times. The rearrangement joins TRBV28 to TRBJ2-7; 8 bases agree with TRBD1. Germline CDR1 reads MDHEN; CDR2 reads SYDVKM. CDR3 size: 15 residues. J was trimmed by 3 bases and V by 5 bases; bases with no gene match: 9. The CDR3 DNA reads TGTGCCAGCAGTAGAGACAGGGGCCGGGTCTACGAGCAGTACTTC. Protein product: CASSRDRGRVYEQYF.

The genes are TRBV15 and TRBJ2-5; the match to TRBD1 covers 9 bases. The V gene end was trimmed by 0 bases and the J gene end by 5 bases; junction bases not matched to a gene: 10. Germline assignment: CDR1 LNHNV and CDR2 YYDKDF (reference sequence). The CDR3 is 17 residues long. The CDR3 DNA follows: TGTGCCACCAGCAGAGATCTTAAGGACAGGGGCCGGGAGACCCAGTACTTC. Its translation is CATSRDLKDRGRETQYF.

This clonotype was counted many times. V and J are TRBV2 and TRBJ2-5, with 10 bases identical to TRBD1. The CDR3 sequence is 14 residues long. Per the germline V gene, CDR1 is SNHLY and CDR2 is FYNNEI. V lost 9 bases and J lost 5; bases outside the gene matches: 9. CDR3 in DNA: TGTGCCAGTACCGGGACAGGGGCCTGGGAGACCCAGTACTTC. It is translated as CASTGTGAWETQYF. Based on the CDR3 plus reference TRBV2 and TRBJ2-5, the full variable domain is EPEVTQTPSHQVTQMGQEVILRCVPISNHLYFYWYRQILGQKVEFLVSFYNNEISEKSEIFDDQFSVERPDGSNFTLKIRSTKLEDSAMYFCASTGTGAWETQYFGPGTRLLVL.

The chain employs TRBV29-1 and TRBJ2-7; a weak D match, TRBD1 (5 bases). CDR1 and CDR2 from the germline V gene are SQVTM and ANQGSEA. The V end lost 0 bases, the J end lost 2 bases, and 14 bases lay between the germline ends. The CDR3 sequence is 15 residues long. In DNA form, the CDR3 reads TGCAGCGTTGAAGATCCGGAGACAGCAACCTACGAGCAGTACTTC. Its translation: CSVEDPETATYEQYF.

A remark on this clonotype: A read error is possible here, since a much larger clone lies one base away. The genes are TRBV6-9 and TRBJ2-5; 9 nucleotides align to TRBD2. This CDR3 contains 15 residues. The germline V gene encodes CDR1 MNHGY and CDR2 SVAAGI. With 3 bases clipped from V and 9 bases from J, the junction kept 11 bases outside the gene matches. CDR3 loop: CASSYAGGPGEAQYF. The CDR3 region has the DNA TGTGCCAGCAGTTACGCGGGAGGGCCCGGGGAGGCCCAGTACTTC.

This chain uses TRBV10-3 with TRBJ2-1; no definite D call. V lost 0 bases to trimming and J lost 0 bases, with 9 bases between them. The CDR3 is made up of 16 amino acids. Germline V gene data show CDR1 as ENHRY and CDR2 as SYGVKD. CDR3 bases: TGTGCCATCAGTGAGTCGTCGGAGAGCTCCTACAATGAGCAGTTCTTC. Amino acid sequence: CAISESSESSYNEQFF.

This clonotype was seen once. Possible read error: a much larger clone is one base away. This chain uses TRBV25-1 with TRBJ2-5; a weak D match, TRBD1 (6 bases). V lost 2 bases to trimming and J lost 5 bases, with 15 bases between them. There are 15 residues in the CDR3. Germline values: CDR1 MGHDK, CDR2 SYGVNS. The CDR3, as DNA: TGTGCCAGCAGTGAAGGCGCCACAGGGTGGGAGACCCAGTACTTC. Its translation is CASSEGATGWETQYF.

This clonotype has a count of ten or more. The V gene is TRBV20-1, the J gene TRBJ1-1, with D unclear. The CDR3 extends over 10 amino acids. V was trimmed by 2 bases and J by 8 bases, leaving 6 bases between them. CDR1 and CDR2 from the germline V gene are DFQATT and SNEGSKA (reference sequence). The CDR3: CSARQNEAFF. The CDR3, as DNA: TGCAGTGCTAGACAGAACGAAGCTTTCTTT.

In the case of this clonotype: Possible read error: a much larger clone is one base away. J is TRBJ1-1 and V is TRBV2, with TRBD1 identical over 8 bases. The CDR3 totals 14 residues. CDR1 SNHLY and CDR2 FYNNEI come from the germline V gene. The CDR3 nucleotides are TGTGCCAGCAGTTCCCAGGGGGCCCACACTGAAGCTCTCTTT. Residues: CASSSQGAHTEALF.

The CDR3 sequence is CAWRGASGELFF. The CDR3, as DNA: TGTGCCTGGAGGGGTGCAAGCGGGGAGCTGTTTTTT. The chain has TRBV30 and TRBJ2-2; D is undetermined. This CDR3 region has 12 residues. V was pared by 3 bases and J by 7 bases, with 9 bases between. CDR1 is GTSNPN, CDR2 SVGIG, per germline (reference sequence).

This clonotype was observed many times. The CDR3 DNA reads TGTGCCACCAGCAGAGATCGCCCAGCCCAGCATTTT. This translates into CATSRDRPAQHF. The chain is built from TRBV15 and TRBJ1-5; no clear D. The CDR3 loop spans 12 amino acids. The V gene lost 0 bases and the J gene lost 11 bases, with 8 bases spanning the gap. The germline gives CDR1 LNHNV, CDR2 YYDKDF (reference sequence).

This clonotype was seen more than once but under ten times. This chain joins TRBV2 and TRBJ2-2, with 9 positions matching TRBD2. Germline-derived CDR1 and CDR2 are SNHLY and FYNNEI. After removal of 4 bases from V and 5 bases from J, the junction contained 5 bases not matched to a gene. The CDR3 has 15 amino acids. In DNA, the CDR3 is TGTGCCAGCAGTGTTATAGCGGGAGAAACCGGGGAGCTGTTTTTT. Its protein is CASSVIAGETGELFF. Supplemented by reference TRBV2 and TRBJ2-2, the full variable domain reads EPEVTQTPSHQVTQMGQEVILRCVPISNHLYFYWYRQILGQKVEFLVSFYNNEISEKSEIFDDQFSVERPDGSNFTLKIRSTKLEDSAMYFCASSVIAGETGELFFGEGSRLTVL.

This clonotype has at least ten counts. For the CDR3, the DNA is TGTGCCAGCTCGTTAGCGGAAAATGCTCGCGGGGAGCTGTTTTTT. Translated, it gives CASSLAENARGELFF. The chain recombines TRBV10-3 with TRBJ2-2; a weak D match, TRBD2 (6 bases). Germline V gene data show CDR1 as ENHRY and CDR2 as SYGVKD. Trimming removed 10 bases at V and 7 bases at J, with 22 bases between. CDR3 length equals 15 residues.

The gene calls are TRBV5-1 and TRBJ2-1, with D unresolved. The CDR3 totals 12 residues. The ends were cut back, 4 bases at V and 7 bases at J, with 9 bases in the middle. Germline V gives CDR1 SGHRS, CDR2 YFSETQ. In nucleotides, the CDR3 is TGCGCCAGCAGCGAACCTAGGAATGAGCAGTTCTTC. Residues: CASSEPRNEQFF.

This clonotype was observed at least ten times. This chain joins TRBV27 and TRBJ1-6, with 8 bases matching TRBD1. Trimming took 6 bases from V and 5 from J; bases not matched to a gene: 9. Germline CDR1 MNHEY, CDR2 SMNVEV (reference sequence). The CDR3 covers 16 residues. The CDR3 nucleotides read TGTGCCAGCAGACCGGACGACAGGGGAGATAATTCACCCCTCCACTTT. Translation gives CASRPDDRGDNSPLHF.

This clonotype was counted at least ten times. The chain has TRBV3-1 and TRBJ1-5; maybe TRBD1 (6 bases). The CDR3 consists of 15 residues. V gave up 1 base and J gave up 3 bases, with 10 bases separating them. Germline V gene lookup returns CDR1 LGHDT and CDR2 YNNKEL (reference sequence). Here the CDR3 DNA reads TGTGCCAGCAGCCAAGGCCAGGGGACCAATCAGCCCCAGCATTTT. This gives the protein CASSQGQGTNQPQHF.

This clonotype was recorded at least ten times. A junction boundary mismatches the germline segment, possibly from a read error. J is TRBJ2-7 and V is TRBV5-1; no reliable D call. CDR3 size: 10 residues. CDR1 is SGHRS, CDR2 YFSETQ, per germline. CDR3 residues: CARSFYEQYF. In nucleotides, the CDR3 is TGCGCCAGAAGCTTCTACGAGCAGTACTTC.

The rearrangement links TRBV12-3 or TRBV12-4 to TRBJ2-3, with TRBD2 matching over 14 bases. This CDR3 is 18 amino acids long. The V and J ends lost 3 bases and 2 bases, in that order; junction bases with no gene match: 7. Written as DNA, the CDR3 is TGTGCCAGCAGTTTCTCCGGACTAGCGGGAGGACACACAGATACGCAGTATTTT. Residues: CASSFSGLAGGHTDTQYF.

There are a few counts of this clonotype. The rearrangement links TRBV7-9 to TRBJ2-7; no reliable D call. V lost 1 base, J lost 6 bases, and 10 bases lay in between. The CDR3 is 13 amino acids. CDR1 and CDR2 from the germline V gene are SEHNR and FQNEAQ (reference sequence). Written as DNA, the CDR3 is TGTGCCAGCAGCTTAGTAGTCGGCTCCGAGCAGTACTTC. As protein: CASSLVVGSEQYF.

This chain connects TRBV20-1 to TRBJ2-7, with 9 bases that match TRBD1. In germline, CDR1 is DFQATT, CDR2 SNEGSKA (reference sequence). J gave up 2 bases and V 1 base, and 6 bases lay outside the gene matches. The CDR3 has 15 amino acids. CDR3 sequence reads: CSARGRQGVTYEQYF. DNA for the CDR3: TGCAGTGCTAGAGGGCGACAGGGGGTCACCTACGAGCAGTACTTC.